The clone carrying this TCR beta chain occurred many times. RNA transcripts gave rise to amplified TCR beta CDR3 regions. First-round RT-PCR with HTBI primers amplified the TCR CDR3 region. TCRdb passed the multiplex PCR reads through MiXCR, listing each CDR3 protein once. The sample records 550,000 to 650,000 distinct CDR3 sequences, more than 11% being singletons. CDR3 size: 16 residues. The J segment lost 5 bases and the V segment lost 3 bases, leaving 10 bases of the junction unmatched. The data derive from a study of T cells in Graves' hyperthyroidism and ophthalmopathy. The V and J genes are TRBV12-3 or TRBV12-4 and TRBJ2-5; 9 nucleotides align to TRBD2. Sequencing was carried out using blood. The sequence was collected from a woman aged 25-40 years with Graves' hyperthyroidism that later progressed to Graves' ophthalmopathy. The CDR3 is CASSFSAGGPKETQYF. DNA for the CDR3: TGTGCCAGCAGTTTCTCGGCGGGAGGGCCTAAGGAGACCCAGTACTTC.